One sample yielded the 20 T cell receptor beta chains listed below, sequenced in a study of OX40 agonist ivuxolimab in advanced cancers. The assay was immunoSEQ multiplex PCR, and TCRdb's table has in-frame clones only and misses some. The table lists roughly 99,000 clones, 91% of them singletons. The specimen was CD4+ or CD8+ T cells sorted from blood, collected in a trial of the OX40 agonist ivuxolimab. These receptors came from an adult with an advanced solid tumor such as melanoma, head and neck, liver or kidney cancer.

The V gene is TRBV4-2, the J gene TRBJ2-5, with 8 bases that match TRBD2. J was trimmed by 4 bases and V by 0 bases; bases with no gene match: 4. The CDR3 sequence is 15 residues long. From germline, CDR1 is LGHNA and CDR2 YNFKEQ. The CDR3 spells CASSQEPAGAETQYF. The DNA for the CDR3 is TGTGCCAGCAGCCAAGAACCAGCGGGAGCAGAGACCCAGTACTTC.

The rearrangement joins TRBV28 to TRBJ1-5; D gene uncertain. The CDR3 extends over 16 amino acids. Germline values: CDR1 MDHEN, CDR2 SYDVKM. V was trimmed by 3 bases and J by 1 base, leaving 13 bases between them. Here the CDR3 DNA reads TGTGCCAGCAGTTTTGGCAGCTACTTGAGCAATCAGCCCCAGCATTTT. This codes for CASSFGSYLSNQPQHF.

The table lists this clone with a count of one. V gene TRBV28 combines with J gene TRBJ2-6; D remains ambiguous. The CDR3 is made up of 17 amino acids. Germline values: CDR1 MDHEN, CDR2 SYDVKM. The germline V and J ends were trimmed by 0 bases and 0 bases, with 9 bases remaining between them. CDR3 DNA sequence: TGTGCCAGCAGTTTATGGCAGTTAAGCTCTGGGGCCAACGTCCTGACTTTC. It encodes CASSLWQLSSGANVLTF. Filled out from reference TRBV28 and TRBJ2-6, the complete variable domain reads DVKVTQSSRYLVKRTGEKVFLECVQDMDHENMFWYRQDPGLGLRLIYFSYDVKMKEKGDIPEGYSVSREKKERFSLILESASTNQTSMYLCASSLWQLSSGANVLTFGAGSRLTVL.

This clone was detected only once. This rearrangement joins TRBV6-6 to TRBJ1-2; 7 positions agree with TRBD1. The germline V gene encodes CDR1 MNHNY and CDR2 SVGAGI (reference sequence). Trimming at V came to 6 bases and at J to 5 bases, leaving 6 bases not matched to a gene. This CDR3 has 13 amino acids. CDR3 coding DNA: TGTGCCAGCAGGTGGGACAGCGATTATGGCTACACCTTC. This sequence encodes CASRWDSDYGYTF.

The chain has TRBV19 and TRBJ2-1; 10 nucleotides agree with TRBD2. CDR3 size: 16 residues. The V segment lost 4 bases and the J segment 4 bases; nucleotides outside the gene matches: 7. The V gene's germline CDR1 is LNHDA and CDR2 SQIVND (reference sequence). The CDR3 DNA follows: TGTGCCAGTAGTAACCCCTCAGCGGGAGGGTACAATGAGCAGTTCTTC. Protein product: CASSNPSAGGYNEQFF.

This chain joins TRBV29-1 and TRBJ2-7; tentative D call: TRBD2 (6 bases). The germline gives CDR1 SQVTM, CDR2 ANQGSEA. Trimming took 3 bases from V and 0 from J, leaving 12 bases between them. The CDR3 totals 14 residues. The CDR3 loop reads CSVDPTGDSYEQYF. CDR3 coding DNA: TGCAGCGTTGATCCGACGGGGGACTCCTACGAGCAGTACTTC.

This rearrangement joins TRBV6-1 to TRBJ2-5; 8 nucleotides agree with TRBD2. V dropped 3 bases and J dropped 7; count of bases not matched to a gene: 10. In germline, CDR1 is MNHNS, CDR2 SASEGT. The CDR3 contains 15 residues. The CDR3 DNA is TGTGCCAGCAGTGACGATACAGCGGGAGTCGTGACCCAGTACTTC. Protein: CASSDDTAGVVTQYF.

Written as DNA, the CDR3 is TGTGCCATCAGCCCCTCCGAGGGCCTAGCGGGAGTCGGGAACACCGGGGAGCTGTTTTTT. This translates into CAISPSEGLAGVGNTGELFF. The genes are TRBV10-3 and TRBJ2-2; TRBD2 aligns across 10 bases. The CDR3 has 20 amino acids. Unmatched junction bases numbered 17, after V lost 6 bases and J lost 1 base. Germline lookup yields CDR1 ENHRY and CDR2 SYGVKD.

This chain uses TRBV6-6 with TRBJ1-5; TRBD1 might be the D (6 bases). Trimming took off 2 bases at V and 0 bases at J, with 11 bases between the two ends. Germline V gene lookup returns CDR1 MNHNY and CDR2 SVGAGI (reference sequence). This CDR3 region has 16 residues. As DNA, the CDR3 is TGTGCCAGCAGTTACCTCGCCAGGGGTAGCAATCAGCCCCAGCATTTT. Translated: CASSYLARGSNQPQHF.

This chain connects TRBV7-2 to TRBJ2-3, with TRBD2 as a possible D gene (6 bases). CDR1 and CDR2 from the germline V gene are SGHTA and FQGNSA. This CDR3 contains 16 residues. V dropped 1 base and J dropped 2 bases, with 13 bases sitting between them. This chain's CDR3 is CASSLVGAGLTDTQYF. The CDR3 DNA reads TGTGCCAGCAGCTTAGTAGGTGCGGGGCTCACAGATACGCAGTATTTT.

This clone came up a few times. The V and J genes are TRBV7-6 and TRBJ2-5; 10 bases agree with TRBD2. Per germline, CDR1 SGHVS and CDR2 FNYEAQ. V was pared by 2 bases and J by 5 bases, with 5 bases of the junction left unmatched. The CDR3 is made up of 15 amino acids. CDR3 amino acids: CASSLSSGRGETQYF. CDR3 bases: TGTGCCAGCAGCTTATCTAGCGGGAGAGGTGAGACCCAGTACTTC.

V gene TRBV4-3 combines with J gene TRBJ1-1; D perhaps matches TRBD1 (6 bases). The germline gives CDR1 LGHNA, CDR2 YSLEER. The CDR3 length is 15 residues. Trimming cost V 0 bases and J 4 bases, with 12 bases left between them. CDR3 in DNA: TGCGCCAGCAGCCAAGATGGGCCAGGGGCCACTGAAGCTTTCTTT. Its protein product is CASSQDGPGATEAFF.

V is TRBV6-4 and J is TRBJ1-2; possible D gene TRBD1, 6 bases. The CDR3 sequence is 13 residues long. Germline values: CDR1 MRHNA, CDR2 SNTAGT. The V end was cut by 6 bases, the J end by 5 bases, with 13 bases between. CDR3 residues: CASSAGTMYGYTF. The CDR3 DNA is TGTGCCAGCAGCGCCGGGACAATGTATGGCTACACCTTC.

The chain joins TRBV7-3 to TRBJ1-1; D possibly corresponds to TRBD1 (5 bases). Germline CDR1 SGHTA, CDR2 FQGTGA. The V end lost 2 bases, the J end lost 10 bases, and 17 bases lay between the germline ends. The length of the CDR3 is 14 residues. CDR3 nucleotides: TGTGCCAGCAGCTTATTTCACCGCCAGGGTTCAGCTTTCTTT. Its translation: CASSLFHRQGSAFF.

J is TRBJ2-6 and V is TRBV4-3; 7 positions agree with TRBD2. The V gene end was trimmed by 0 bases and the J gene end by 0 bases; junction bases not matched to a gene: 11. This CDR3 contains 20 residues. Germline assignment: CDR1 LGHNA and CDR2 YSLEER. The CDR3 nucleotides read TGCGCCAGCAGCCAAGATCGGGGGACTACGAGGAGCTCTGGGGCCAACGTCCTGACTTTC. The encoded protein is CASSQDRGTTRSSGANVLTF.

V is TRBV2 and J is TRBJ1-1; 10 bases agree with TRBD1. CDR3 length: 19 residues. Germline-derived CDR1 and CDR2 are SNHLY and FYNNEI. Trimming cost V 2 bases and J 3 bases; bases outside gene matches: 15. CDR3 sequence reads: CASSERTFRQGARDTEAFF. In DNA form, the CDR3 reads TGTGCCAGCAGTGAAAGGACTTTTCGACAGGGGGCTAGGGACACTGAAGCTTTCTTT.

The rearrangement joins TRBV18 to TRBJ2-1; 15 nucleotides agree with TRBD2. The CDR3 loop spans 16 amino acids. J gave up 6 bases and V 3 bases, and 3 bases lay outside the gene matches. Germline V gene lookup returns CDR1 KGHSH and CDR2 LQKENI. CDR3 protein: CASSPRGLAGGNEQFF. In DNA, the CDR3 is TGTGCCAGCTCACCTCGGGGACTAGCGGGGGGCAATGAGCAGTTCTTC.

The chain links TRBV9 to TRBJ2-5, with 9 positions matching TRBD1. CDR3 length equals 15 residues. Germline V gene data show CDR1 as SGDLS and CDR2 as YYNGEE. V was clipped by 3 bases and J by 4 bases; unmatched bases: 7. The CDR3 region is CASSADRGRGETQYF. CDR3 DNA sequence: TGTGCCAGCAGCGCGGACAGGGGCAGAGGAGAGACCCAGTACTTC.

Of note for this clone: An end of the junction differs from the germline gene, which may be a read error. The V call is TRBV9, the J call TRBJ2-1, with 8 bases matching TRBD2. The CDR3 spans 16 residues. CDR1 is SGDLS and CDR2 is YYNGEE in the germline V gene. The CDR3: CASSVVGGRYYDEQFF. CDR3 coding DNA: TGTGCCAGCAGCGTAGTGGGCGGGAGGTACTACGATGAGCAGTTCTTC.

The V gene is TRBV9, the J gene TRBJ2-7, with a possible D match to TRBD2 (5 bases). Germline assignment: CDR1 SGDLS and CDR2 YYNGEE. This CDR3 comprises 14 residues. Between the trimmed V and J ends, which lost 0 bases and 1 base, there was a span of 8 bases. The CDR3 protein is CASSVGGQSYEQYF. The CDR3 DNA follows: TGTGCCAGCAGCGTAGGAGGGCAGTCCTACGAGCAGTACTTC.